A selection of T cell receptor beta chains follows, all from one sample in a study of OX40 agonist ivuxolimab in advanced cancers. Libraries were prepared by immunoSEQ multiplex PCR; TCRdb keeps only in-frame clonotypes and omits some of them. The sample consists of over 30,000 clones, roughly 82% of them appearing once. Sequences were derived from CD4+ or CD8+ T cells sorted from blood, sampled in a trial of the OX40 agonist ivuxolimab. The receptors come from an adult with an advanced solid tumor such as melanoma, head and neck, liver or kidney cancer. Each CDR3 is given with its conserved first and last residue.

J,V,CDR3
TRBJ1-2,TRBV19,CATPRGFFVLYGYTF
TRBJ2-3,TRBV13,CASRTLAVSTDTQYF
TRBJ2-4,TRBV4-3,CASSQDTELMNIQYF
TRBJ2-7,TRBV13,CASSLRASGGAPHWEQYF
TRBJ2-1,TRBV11-2,CASSLGSGGYNEQFF
TRBJ2-3,TRBV27,CASSSPNTQYF
TRBJ2-1,TRBV5-1,CASSLASGGAYNEQFF
TRBJ2-7,TRBV7-2,CASSPPGGTYEQYF
TRBJ2-7,TRBV4-3,CASSQDREGVPYEQYF
TRBJ1-2,TRBV7-9,CASSEGVPLGYTF